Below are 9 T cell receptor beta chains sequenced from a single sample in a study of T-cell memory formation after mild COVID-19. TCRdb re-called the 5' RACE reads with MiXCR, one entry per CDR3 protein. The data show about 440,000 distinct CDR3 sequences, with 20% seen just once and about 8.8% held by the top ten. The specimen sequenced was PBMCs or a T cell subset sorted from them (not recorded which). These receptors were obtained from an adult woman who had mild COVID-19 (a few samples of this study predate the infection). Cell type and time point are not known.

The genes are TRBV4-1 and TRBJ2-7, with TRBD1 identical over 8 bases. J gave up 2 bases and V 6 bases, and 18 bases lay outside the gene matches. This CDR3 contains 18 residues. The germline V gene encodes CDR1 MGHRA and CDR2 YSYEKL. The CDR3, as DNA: TGCGCCAGCAGGCCTTCCCCAAGGCGACAGGGGAGCCCCTACGAGCAGTACTTC. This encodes CASRPSPRRQGSPYEQYF.

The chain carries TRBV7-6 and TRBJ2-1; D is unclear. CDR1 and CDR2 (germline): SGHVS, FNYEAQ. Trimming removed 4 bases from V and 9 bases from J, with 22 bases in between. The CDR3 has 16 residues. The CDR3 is CASSSLIGPPGGEQFF. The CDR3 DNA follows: TGTGCCAGCAGCTCGCTGATCGGGCCCCCAGGCGGTGAGCAGTTCTTC.

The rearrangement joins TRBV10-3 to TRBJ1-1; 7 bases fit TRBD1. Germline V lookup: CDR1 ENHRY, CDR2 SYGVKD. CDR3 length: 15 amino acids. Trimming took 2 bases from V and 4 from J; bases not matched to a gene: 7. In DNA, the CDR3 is TGTGCCATCAGTGAGGGTAGGGGGCAAGCCACTGAAGCTTTCTTT. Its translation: CAISEGRGQATEAFF.

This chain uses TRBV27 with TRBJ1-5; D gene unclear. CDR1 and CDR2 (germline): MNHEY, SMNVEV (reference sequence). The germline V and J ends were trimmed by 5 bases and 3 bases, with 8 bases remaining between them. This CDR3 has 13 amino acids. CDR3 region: CASSPSHNQPQHF. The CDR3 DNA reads TGTGCCAGCAGTCCGAGCCACAATCAGCCCCAGCATTTT.

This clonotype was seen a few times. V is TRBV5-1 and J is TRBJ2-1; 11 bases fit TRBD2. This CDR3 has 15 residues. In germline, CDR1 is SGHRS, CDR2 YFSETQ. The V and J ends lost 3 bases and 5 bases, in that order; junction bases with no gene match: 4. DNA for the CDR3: TGCGCCAGCAGCTCACTAGCGGGGGTAGACAATGAGCAGTTCTTC. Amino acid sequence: CASSSLAGVDNEQFF.

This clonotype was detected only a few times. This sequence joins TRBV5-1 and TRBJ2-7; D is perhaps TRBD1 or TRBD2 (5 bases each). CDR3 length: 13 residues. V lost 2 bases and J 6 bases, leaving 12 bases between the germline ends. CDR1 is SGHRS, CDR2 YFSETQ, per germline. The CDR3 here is CASSLGLGGEQYF. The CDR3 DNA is TGCGCCAGCAGCTTAGGCCTTGGGGGCGAGCAGTACTTC. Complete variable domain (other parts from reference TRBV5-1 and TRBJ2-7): KAGVTQTPRYLIKTRGQQVTLSCSPISGHRSVSWYQQTPGQGLQFLFEYFSETQRNKGNFPGRFSGRQFSNSRSEMNVSTLELGDSALYLCASSLGLGGEQYFGPGTRLTVT.

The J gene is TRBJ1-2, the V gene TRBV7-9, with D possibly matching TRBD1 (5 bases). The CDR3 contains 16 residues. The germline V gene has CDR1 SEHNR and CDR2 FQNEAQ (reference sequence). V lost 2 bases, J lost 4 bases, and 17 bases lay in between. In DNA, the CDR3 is TGTGCCAGCAGCTTAAATGGTGACAGAAGGAGCTATGGCTACACCTTC. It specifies CASSLNGDRRSYGYTF. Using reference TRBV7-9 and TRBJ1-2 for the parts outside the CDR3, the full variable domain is DTGVSQNPRHKITKRGQNVTFRCDPISEHNRLYWYRQTLGQGPEFLTYFQNEAQLEKSRLLSDRFSAERPKGSFSTLEIQRTEQGDSAMYLCASSLNGDRRSYGYTFGSGTRLTVV.

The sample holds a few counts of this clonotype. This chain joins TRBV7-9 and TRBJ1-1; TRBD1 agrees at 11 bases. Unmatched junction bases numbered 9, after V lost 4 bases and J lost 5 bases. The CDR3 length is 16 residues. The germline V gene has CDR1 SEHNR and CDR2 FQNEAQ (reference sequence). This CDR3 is CASSSEWTGGRTEAFF. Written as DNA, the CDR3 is TGTGCCAGCAGCTCAGAATGGACAGGGGGCCGAACTGAAGCTTTCTTT.

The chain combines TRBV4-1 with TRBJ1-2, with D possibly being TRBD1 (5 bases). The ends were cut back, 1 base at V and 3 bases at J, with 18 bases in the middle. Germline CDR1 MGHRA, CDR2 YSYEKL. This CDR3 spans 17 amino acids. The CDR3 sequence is CASSQGRQSRRDYGYTF. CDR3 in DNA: TGCGCCAGCAGCCAAGGCCGACAGTCCAGAAGGGACTATGGCTACACCTTC.